These T cell receptor beta chains were read from a single sample in a study of CD8+ T cells in alopecia areata. Libraries were prepared by immunoSEQ multiplex PCR; TCRdb keeps only in-frame clonotypes and omits some of them. The data contain roughly 150,000 clones, about three fifths of them singletons. Sample: CD4+ T cells sorted from blood, taken at week 0. Receptors originate from a human donor with alopecia areata. Both conserved end residues are part of each CDR3. A D gene is named only where the DNA matches it firmly. Size tells how often a clone was seen (once, few, many) or the class of an expanded clone, and some rows leave it out.

TRBD2,TRBV2,few,TRBJ2-1,TGTGCCAGCAACTATCTGGCGGGGGGGGATGAGCAGTTCTTC,CASNYLAGGDEQFF
.,TRBV6-5,few,TRBJ1-2,TGTGCCAGCAGTTACTCGATTTCGGTTGATGGCTACACCTTC,CASSYSISVDGYTF
.,TRBV19,.,TRBJ1-5,TGTGCCAGTTCAAGCAGGGAATATCAGCCCCAGCATTTT,CASSSREYQPQHF
TRBD1,TRBV18,few,TRBJ2-3,TGTGCCAGCTCAAATTCTCCGACAGGGGCAGGCGGAGATACGCAGTATTTT,CASSNSPTGAGGDTQYF
TRBD2,TRBV14,few,TRBJ2-1,TGTGCCAGCAGATCTTCGGGGGGTGGTGAGCAGTTCTTC,CASRSSGGGEQFF
.,TRBV7-9,.,TRBJ2-5,TGTGCCAGCAGCCCTCCCACCGTCACCCAGTACTTC,CASSPPTVTQYF
TRBD1,TRBV29-1,few,TRBJ2-5,TGCAGCGTTCTTAGCCAGGGGGTAGAGACCCAGTACTTC,CSVLSQGVETQYF
.,TRBV11-3,few,TRBJ2-2,TGTGCCAGCTCCCGACAGGGAGGCACCGGGGAGCTGTTTTTT,CASSRQGGTGELFF
TRBD1,TRBV27,.,TRBJ2-5,TGTGCCAGCAGGACAGGGGCTGTGGAGACCCAGTACTTC,CASRTGAVETQYF
TRBD1,TRBV14,.,TRBJ1-2,TGTGCCAGCAGCCAACGGGCCGGACAGGGGGCGATGAGAAGTGGCTACACCTTC,CASSQRAGQGAMRSGYTF
.,TRBV29-1,.,TRBJ1-1,TGCAGCGTTGTGGGGACTCCCGGGGGGGCTTTCTTT,CSVVGTPGGAFF
.,TRBV5-1,.,TRBJ1-5,TGCGCCAGCAGCTTCGACGGAAGCAATCAGCCCCAGCATTTT,CASSFDGSNQPQHF
.,TRBV7-2,.,TRBJ2-2,TGTGCCAGCAGCTTATCCGTGTCGCGGGGGCTGTTTTTT,CASSLSVSRGLFF
.,TRBV2,.,TRBJ2-7,TGTGCCAGCAGTGCGGACAGCTACGAGCAGTACTTC,CASSADSYEQYF
.,TRBV4-2,.,TRBJ1-2,TGTGCCAGCAGCATCGGGCCGCCCGGGCAGGAGGGCTACACCTTC,CASSIGPPGQEGYTF
.,TRBV29-1,.,TRBJ1-4,TGCAGCGTTGAAGGGGGGGCTAATGAAAAACTGTTTTTT,CSVEGGANEKLFF
TRBD1,TRBV30,.,TRBJ1-1,TGTGCCTGCGACAGGGCGATGAACACTGAAGCTTTCTTT,CACDRAMNTEAFF
TRBD1,TRBV4-2,.,TRBJ2-3,TGTGCCAGCAGCCTTCAGTGGCAGGGGGCGCGGGATACGCAGTATTTT,CASSLQWQGARDTQYF
.,TRBV30,.,TRBJ1-2,TGTGCCTGGAGTATACAGAGTGGCTATGGCTACACCTTC,CAWSIQSGYGYTF
.,TRBV29-1,.,TRBJ2-3,TGCAGCGTTGACGACCGGGACAGCACAGATACGCAGTATTTT,CSVDDRDSTDTQYF
.,TRBV18,.,TRBJ1-3,TGTGCCAGCTCTCGAGAGGTCTCTGGAAACACCATATATTTT,CASSREVSGNTIYF
.,TRBV5-6,few,TRBJ2-7,TGTGCCAGCAGCTTGGAGCGGAGGGCAGCCACCTACGAGCAGTACTTC,CASSLERRAATYEQYF
TRBD2,TRBV10-2,.,TRBJ2-3,TGCGCCAGCCAGCGGGACACAGATACGCAGTATTTT,CASQRDTDTQYF
.,TRBV30,.,TRBJ1-2,TGTGCCTGGAGCGACTTGACCGGTGGAGGGACCTTC,CAWSDLTGGGTF
TRBD1,TRBV6-5,.,TRBJ2-5,TGTGCCAGCACCTCGGGACAGGGGCAAGAGACCCAGTACTTC,CASTSGQGQETQYF
.,TRBV7-2,.,TRBJ2-3,TGTGCCAGCAGCTTTTGGGGCCCAGATACGCAGTATTTT,CASSFWGPDTQYF
.,TRBV30,few,TRBJ1-1,TGTGCCTGGAGTGTCTCAGGGAAAGCTTTCTTT,CAWSVSGKAFF
TRBD1,TRBV29-1,.,TRBJ1-2,TGCAGCGCAACCCCTGACAGGGGCTATGGCTACACCTTC,CSATPDRGYGYTF
.,TRBV12-5,few,TRBJ2-5,TGTGCTAGTGGTTTGCTCGAGACCCAGTACTTC,CASGLLETQYF
.,TRBV30,.,TRBJ2-3,TGTGCCTGGAGCGGTTCTAGCACAGATACGCAGTATTTT,CAWSGSSTDTQYF
.,TRBV5-4,once,TRBJ2-5,TGTGCCAGCAGCCCGGGGGGCCGGTACCAAGAGACCCAGTACTTC,CASSPGGRYQETQYF
.,TRBV25-1,.,TRBJ2-7,TGTGCCAGCAGTGAATCGGGGCCCTACGAGCAGTACTTC,CASSESGPYEQYF
.,TRBV7-2,few,TRBJ2-7,TGTGCCAGCAGCTTAGCGAACAGGGTTGGTAACGAGCAGTACTTC,CASSLANRVGNEQYF
TRBD1,TRBV2,few,TRBJ1-2,TGTGCCAGCAGTTTTGGGACAGGGGGCGCATCCAACTATGGCTACACCTTC,CASSFGTGGASNYGYTF
.,TRBV14,.,TRBJ2-5,TGTGCCAGCAGCCAAGGTCTAAAGGAGACCCAGTACTTC,CASSQGLKETQYF
TRBD1,TRBV27,few,TRBJ1-4,TGTGCCAGAAGGGACAGAATGGAAAAACTGTTTTTT,CARRDRMEKLFF
.,TRBV18,once,TRBJ1-4,TGTGCCAGCTCGTCCGGGACAAAAAATGAAAAACTGTTTTTT,CASSSGTKNEKLFF
.,TRBV2,few,TRBJ1-1,TGTGCCAGCAGCCAAGGGGTGGCTGAAGCTTTCTTT,CASSQGVAEAFF
.,TRBV5-1,.,TRBJ1-2,TGCGCCAGCAGCGGTAACAACTATGGCTACACCTTC,CASSGNNYGYTF
.,TRBV30,.,TRBJ1-5,TGTGCCTGGAGTGTGGGGGTGGATCAGCCCCAGCATTTT,CAWSVGVDQPQHF
.,TRBV29-1,few,TRBJ2-5,TGCAGCGTTGAAAGGGAACAGCTCAAAGAGACCCAGTACTTC,CSVEREQLKETQYF
.,TRBV10-3,few,TRBJ2-3,TGTGCCATCAGCCCGGGTCCCCCCACGGATACGCAGTATTTT,CAISPGPPTDTQYF
TRBD2,TRBV18,.,TRBJ2-5,TGTGCCAGCTCACCACAAAGGGAGGGCGACTGGGTGCAAGAGACCCAGTACTTC,CASSPQREGDWVQETQYF
.,TRBV29-1,few,TRBJ1-6,TGCAGCGTTGCTATTGGGACGGATAATTCACCCCTCCACTTT,CSVAIGTDNSPLHF
.,TRBV6-5,.,TRBJ2-5,TGTGCCAGCAGTTACGGGGCAGGGGCAGAGACCCAGTACTTC,CASSYGAGAETQYF